This T cell receptor (beta chain) was identified during a study of blood T cell repertoires in COVID-19. For the study at large: Both acute and convalescent COVID-19 samples were obtained from the United States, Italy and Spain. T cells, B-cell-depleted T cells, or PBMCs provided the cDNA or gDNA that served as material.

Here immunoSEQ multiplex PCR was the method, and the copy in TCRdb shows in-frame clones only, minus some. The sample comprises some 140,000 clones, roughly 91% of which are singletons, and roughly 18% rests with the top ten. The J segment lost 8 bases and the V segment lost 6 bases, leaving 9 bases of the junction unmatched. The CDR3 spans 13 residues. Germline V gives CDR1 SEHNR, CDR2 FQNEAQ (reference sequence). Sequencing input: peripheral blood. J is TRBJ1-1 and V is TRBV7-9, with TRBD1 matching over 7 bases. The TCR sequence derives from a man aged 45-65 years with active or convalescent COVID-19. DNA of the CDR3: TGTGCCAGCAGTTATGGATCGGGACAGGAAGCTTTCTTT. Translated, it gives CASSYGSGQEAFF.